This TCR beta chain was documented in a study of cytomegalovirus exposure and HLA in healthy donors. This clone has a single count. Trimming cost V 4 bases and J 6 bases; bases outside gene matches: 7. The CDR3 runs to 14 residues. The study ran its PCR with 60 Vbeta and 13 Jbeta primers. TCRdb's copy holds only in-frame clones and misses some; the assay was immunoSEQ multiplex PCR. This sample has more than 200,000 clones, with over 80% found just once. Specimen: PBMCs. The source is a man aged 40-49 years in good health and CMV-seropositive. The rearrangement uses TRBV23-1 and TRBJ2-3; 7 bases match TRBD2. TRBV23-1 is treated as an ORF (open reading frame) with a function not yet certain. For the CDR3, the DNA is TGCGCCAGCAGTCCCAATCTGGGGGGGGATACGCAGTATTTT. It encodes CASSPNLGGDTQYF.